This entry lists 24 T cell receptor beta chains sequenced from one sample in a study of tumor and adjacent non-tumor tissue in lung cancer. This sample's RNA came from whole unsorted tissue. Three rounds of nested PCR, following a modified ARM-PCR protocol, produced the TCRbeta library. TCRdb itself ran the multiplex PCR reads through MiXCR, one entry per CDR3 protein. The sample has 65,000 to 80,000 distinct CDR3 sequences; 73% are singletons. The sample comprised lung tumor tissue. These receptor sequences come from a man aged 55 to 70 with non-small cell lung cancer.

This clonotype has more than one count but fewer than ten. One end of the junction varies from germline; a read error may be responsible. V is TRBV6-1 and J is TRBJ1-6; D gene uncertain. Looked up from germline, CDR1 is MNHNS and CDR2 is SASEGT. The CDR3 is 16 amino acids. The CDR3 loop reads CASTETHPGYNSPLHF. The CDR3 region has the DNA TGTGCCAGCACTGAAACCCACCCGGGCTATAATTCACCCCTCCACTTT.

In the case of this clonotype: This CDR3 is missing its conserved last phenylalanine or tryptophan, likely due to a read error. The limits of the CDR3 on the DNA are not certain, so only TCRdb's listed CDR3 is given. This chain joins TRBV20-1 and TRBJ2-1. Germline V gene sequence: CDR1 DFQATT, CDR2 SNEGSKA (reference sequence). Including both end residues, the CDR3 is 18 amino acids long. This CDR3 reads CSASKDSERPRDYNEQCL.

V and J are TRBV20-1 and TRBJ1-4; TRBD1 matches 8 bases. Unmatched junction bases numbered 18, after V lost 8 bases and J lost 4 bases. Germline lookup yields CDR1 DFQATT and CDR2 SNEGSKA (reference sequence). This CDR3 region has 17 residues. The CDR3 region has the DNA TGCAGTACTTCCTCCCCCTCAGGGGGCGGTAGTAATGAAAAACTGTTTTTT. The encoded protein is CSTSSPSGGGSNEKLFF.

Concerning this clonotype: The junction shows a germline mismatch at one end, possibly a read error. The rearrangement uses TRBV20-1 and TRBJ2-1; 8 bases map to TRBD2. The CDR3 contains 16 residues. Germline V CDR1 and CDR2: DFQATT, SNEGSKA (reference sequence). The CDR3 loop reads CSAVSSGPGSCNEQFF. CDR3 DNA: TGCAGTGCGGTTTCTAGCGGGCCCGGCTCCTGCAATGAGCAGTTCTTC.

Note on this clonotype: This clone may be a read error of a much larger clone one base away. The CDR3 DNA follows: TGCAGTACTAGAGATGGGGCTAGCGGGATCAATGAGCAGTTCTTC. It translates to CSTRDGASGINEQFF. This sequence joins TRBV20-1 and TRBJ2-1; 9 bases line up with TRBD2. This CDR3 contains 15 residues. Germline assignment: CDR1 DFQATT and CDR2 SNEGSKA (reference sequence).

The rearrangement joins TRBV6-1 to TRBJ2-7; the D gene is possibly TRBD1 (6 bases). CDR1 is MNHNS, CDR2 SASEGT, per germline. The CDR3 contains 14 residues. Between the trimmed V and J ends, which lost 5 bases and 7 bases, there was a span of 18 bases. This CDR3 reads CASSLGEGVREQYF. CDR3 DNA: TGTGCCAGCAGTCTGGGAGAGGGGGTCCGAGAGCAGTACTTC.

This chain joins TRBV20-1 and TRBJ2-7; TRBD1 matches 7 bases. The trim removed 6 bases at V and 11 bases at J, leaving 13 bases unmatched. Germline V gene lookup returns CDR1 DFQATT and CDR2 SNEGSKA (reference sequence). The CDR3 totals 12 residues. The CDR3 coding sequence is TGCAGTGCGAGGGACAGACCCAATGAGGAGTACTTC. Translated, it gives CSARDRPNEEYF.

Note on this clonotype: Given the absence of the conserved phenylalanine or tryptophan at the CDR3 end, a read error is likely. The chain carries TRBV25-1 and TRBJ2-5; D possibly matches TRBD1 or TRBD2 (5 bases each). Germline CDR1 MGHDK, CDR2 SYGVNS. This CDR3 is 13 amino acids long. Deletions cut 6 bases from V and 4 bases from J, with 12 bases between. The CDR3 loop is CASSPFGGETQYL. The CDR3 bases are TGTGCCAGCAGCCCTTTTGGGGGAGAGACCCAGTACCTC.

The chain employs TRBV6-2 or TRBV6-3 and TRBJ1-6, with no clear D. CDR1 and CDR2 from the germline V gene are MNHEY and SVGEGT. CDR3 length equals 13 residues. Trimming took off 6 bases at V and 8 bases at J, with 11 bases between the two ends. CDR3 bases: TGTGCCAGCAGGGGGATAAGGGATTCACCCCTCCACTTT. It translates to CASRGIRDSPLHF.

The chain has TRBV5-1 and TRBJ2-5; D remains unclear. CDR3 length equals 14 residues. The germline CDR1 and CDR2 sequences are SGHRS and YFSETQ. The CDR3 DNA reads TGCACAAGCAGCTTCGACCCACGAGGAGAGACCCAGTACTTC. This codes for CTSSFDPRGETQYF.

Of note for this clonotype: A read error may produce the germline difference seen at one junction end. The chain carries TRBV20-1 and TRBJ2-7; TRBD2 might be the D (5 bases). CDR3 length: 11 amino acids. CDR1 DFQATT and CDR2 SNEGSKA come from the germline V gene (reference sequence). The CDR3 DNA follows: TGCAGTGCAGCTGATGACTACGAACAGTACTTC. Translated, it gives CSAADDYEQYF.

With respect to this clonotype: The conserved phenylalanine or tryptophan normally closing the CDR3 is absent here, so this likely arose from a read error. The gene calls are TRBV20-1 and TRBJ2-1, with D perhaps TRBD2 (6 bases). Germline assignment: CDR1 DFQATT and CDR2 SNEGSKA (reference sequence). The CDR3 contains 13 residues. DNA of the CDR3: TGCAGTGCTCGGGACTTACCCTACAGTGAGCAGTTCTAT. Translated: CSARDLPYSEQFY.

This clonotype was seen more than once but under ten times. Mismatch with germline at one junction end may stem from a read error. This rearrangement joins TRBV6-6 to TRBJ1-5; no reliable D call. CDR1 and CDR2 (germline): MNHNY, SVGAGI (reference sequence). The CDR3 contains 13 residues. This chain's CDR3 is CASSLDRDKKQHF. The CDR3 DNA reads TGTGCAAGCAGTTTGGATAGGGATAAGAAACAGCATTTT.

Many counts were recorded for this clonotype. The gene calls are TRBV29-1 and TRBJ2-5, with 10 bases aligning to TRBD1. Looked up from germline, CDR1 is SQVTM and CDR2 is ANQGSEA. The CDR3 consists of 13 residues. After removal of 7 bases from V and 4 bases from J, the junction contained 6 bases not matched to a gene. The CDR3, as DNA: TGCAGCGGGGACAGGGGCTCGGGAGAGACCCAGTACTTC. It translates to CSGDRGSGETQYF. The full variable domain, in which reference TRBV29-1 and TRBJ2-5 provide the parts outside the CDR3, is SAVISQKPSRDICQRGTSLTIQCQVDSQVTMMFWYRQQPGQSLTLIATANQGSEATYESGFVIDKFPISRPNLTFSTLTVSNMSPEDSSIYLCSGDRGSGETQYFGPGTRLLVL.

Concerning this clonotype: A junction end diverges from the germline sequence, so it may reflect a read error. The rearrangement joins TRBV5-1 to TRBJ2-6, with a weak D call TRBD1 (6 bases). The CDR3 runs to 19 residues. Germline V gives CDR1 SGHRS, CDR2 YFSETQ. As DNA, the CDR3 is TGCACCAGCAGCTTGGTTTGGACAGAAACCCCTTCTGGGGCCAGCGTCCTGACTTTC. Translated, it gives CTSSLVWTETPSGASVLTF. The full variable domain, with the rest looked up from reference TRBV5-1 and TRBJ2-6, is KAGVTQTPRYLIKTRGQQVTLSCSPISGHRSVSWYQQTPGQGLQFLFEYFSETQRNKGNFPGRFSGRQFSNSRSEMNVSTLELGDSALYLCTSSLVWTETPSGASVLTFGAGSRLTVL.

This clonotype was observed a few times. V gene TRBV28 combines with J gene TRBJ2-2, with a possible D match to TRBD1 (7 bases). In germline, CDR1 is MDHEN, CDR2 SYDVKM. The CDR3 is 13 residues long. The ends were cut back, 7 bases at V and 4 bases at J, with 10 bases in the middle. In DNA form, the CDR3 reads TGTGCCAGCATCCAGGGGGGCACCGGGGAGCTGTTTTTT. Amino acid sequence: CASIQGGTGELFF.

This clonotype came up many times. The V and J genes are TRBV11-2 and TRBJ2-7; 7 nucleotides align to TRBD1. This CDR3 has 16 residues. Germline CDR1 SGHAT, CDR2 FQNNGV. The V and J ends lost 5 bases and 1 base, in that order; junction bases with no gene match: 11. The CDR3 here is CASSLGGPAKSYEQYF. CDR3 DNA: TGTGCCAGCAGCCTAGGGGGCCCTGCGAAATCCTACGAGCAGTACTTC.

V and J are TRBV6-1 and TRBJ2-3; 7 positions agree with TRBD2. This CDR3 is built from 16 residues. V shed 9 bases and J 3 bases; nucleotides not matched to a gene: 15. Germline CDR1 and CDR2: MNHNS and SASEGT. Here the CDR3 DNA reads TGTGCCAGTACTTCCGAGCACGGGACTATAACAGATACGCAGTATTTT. Translation: CASTSEHGTITDTQYF.

This clonotype was detected only a few times. A clone one base away is much larger, so this may be a read error. Since no conserved phenylalanine or tryptophan closes the CDR3, a read error is the likely cause. The V gene is TRBV20-1, the J gene TRBJ2-7; 7 bases map to TRBD1. J was trimmed by 7 bases and V by 6 bases; bases with no gene match: 9. The V gene's germline CDR1 is DFQATT and CDR2 SNEGSKA (reference sequence). This CDR3 contains 12 residues. The CDR3 loop reads CSARDRTEEQYL. CDR3 coding DNA: TGCAGTGCGAGGGACAGAACAGAAGAGCAGTACTTA.

This clonotype was counted a few times. A much larger clonotype is one base distant, so this may be a read error. The V call is TRBV6-6, the J call TRBJ1-1, with D uncertain. The V gene lost 5 bases and the J gene lost 7 bases, with 11 bases spanning the gap. CDR1 is MNHNY, CDR2 SVGAGI, per germline (reference sequence). The CDR3 has 12 residues. The CDR3 DNA is TGTGCCAGCAGTATGGACCACAATGAAGCTTTCTTT. Protein: CASSMDHNEAFF.

For this clonotype: This could be a read error, since a much larger clone is one nucleotide away. The chain couples TRBV20-1 to TRBJ2-1; D possibly corresponds to TRBD2 (5 bases). CDR3 length equals 12 residues. CDR1 and CDR2 from the germline V gene are DFQATT and SNEGSKA (reference sequence). The CDR3 spells CSTRAAGNEQFF. DNA for the CDR3: TGCAGTACTAGAGCTGCGGGCAATGAGCAGTTCTTC.

For this clonotype: Its ends do not fully match the called genes, so a read error is possible. This chain connects TRBV29-1 to TRBJ1-4; D uncertain. The CDR3 extends over 14 amino acids. CDR1 and CDR2 from the germline V gene are SQVTM and ANQGSEA. The CDR3 is CSVEGDASNEKLFF. CDR3 DNA: TGTAGCGTTGAGGGTGACGCCAGTAATGAAAAACTGTTTTTT.

In regard to this clonotype: This may stem from a read error, because a much larger clone lies one nucleotide away. The chain recombines TRBV28 with TRBJ2-5; D call uncertain. Germline V gene sequence: CDR1 MDHEN, CDR2 SYDVKM. CDR3 length: 11 residues. CDR3 protein: CASSFAETQCF. The CDR3 nucleotides are TGTGCCAGCAGTTTTGCAGAGACCCAGTGCTTC. Filled out from reference TRBV28 and TRBJ2-5, the complete variable domain reads DVKVTQSSRYLVKRTGEKVFLECVQDMDHENMFWYRQDPGLGLRLIYFSYDVKMKEKGDIPEGYSVSREKKERFSLILESASTNQTSMYLCASSFAETQCFGPGTRLLVL.

This clonotype was seen repeatedly, ten times or more. The chain joins TRBV5-4 to TRBJ1-1; no definite D call. V was clipped by 0 bases and J by 2 bases, with 17 bases between them. This CDR3 spans 17 amino acids. Germline V gene data show CDR1 as SGHNT and CDR2 as YYREEE (reference sequence). CDR3 coding DNA: TGTGCCAGCAGCTTGGTTGAAGGACTCCTAATTAACACTGAAGCTTTCTTT. It encodes CASSLVEGLLINTEAFF.